This record covers a single T cell receptor beta chain. The data are from a study of blood T cell repertoires in COVID-19. Assay: immunoSEQ multiplex PCR; the TCRdb copy retains only in-frame clones and omits some. The data contain some 260,000 clones, around four fifths of them seen just once; the ten biggest clones take up approximately 4%. Trimming stripped 5 bases from V and 2 bases from J, with 23 bases between. The CDR3 extends over 18 amino acids. Germline values: CDR1 SEHNR, CDR2 FQNEAQ (reference sequence). The receptor was isolated from a woman aged 40-49 years with active or convalescent COVID-19. The sample consisted of peripheral blood. This sequence joins TRBV7-9 and TRBJ2-3; possibly TRBD1 for D (5 bases). The CDR3 loop is CASSPIFSRGFLTDTQYF. CDR3 bases: TGTGCCAGCAGCCCGATTTTCTCTAGGGGCTTCCTCACAGATACGCAGTATTTT.